Presented here are 22 T cell receptor beta chains from one specimen sequenced in a study of cytomegalovirus exposure and HLA in healthy donors. Amplification used 60 Vbeta primers and 13 Jbeta primers. Measured with immunoSEQ multiplex PCR; TCRdb has only the in-frame clones, and not every one. The table includes approximately 100,000 clones, around two thirds detected once. The specimen sequenced was PBMCs. All receptors come from a man over 45 in good health and CMV-seropositive.

The gene calls are TRBV27 and TRBJ1-2; 7 nucleotides line up with TRBD1. The ends lost 2 bases at V and 3 bases at J; junction bases unmatched: 9. Germline values: CDR1 MNHEY, CDR2 SMNVEV (reference sequence). The CDR3 runs 16 residues. CDR3 loop: CASSLIRRDSHYGYTF. CDR3 nucleotide sequence: TGTGCCAGCAGTTTAATCCGTCGGGACAGTCACTATGGCTACACCTTC.

This sequence joins TRBV2 and TRBJ2-7, with TRBD1 identical over 12 bases. Germline V gene sequence: CDR1 SNHLY, CDR2 FYNNEI. V lost 1 base to trimming and J lost 0 bases; unmatched junction nucleotides: 4. The CDR3 sequence is 17 residues long. The CDR3 loop reads CASSEVGTGGLSYEQYF. Written as DNA, the CDR3 is TGTGCCAGCAGTGAAGTCGGGACAGGGGGCCTCTCCTACGAGCAGTACTTC. Supplemented by reference TRBV2 and TRBJ2-7, the full variable domain reads EPEVTQTPSHQVTQMGQEVILRCVPISNHLYFYWYRQILGQKVEFLVSFYNNEISEKSEIFDDQFSVERPDGSNFTLKIRSTKLEDSAMYFCASSEVGTGGLSYEQYFGPGTRLTVT.

V gene TRBV12-5 combines with J gene TRBJ2-2, with 8 bases fitting TRBD2. CDR3 size: 16 residues. Per the germline V gene, CDR1 is LGHNT and CDR2 is FRNRAP. V lost 3 bases to trimming and J lost 8 bases; unmatched junction nucleotides: 11. CDR3 sequence: CASGLGGGRLAGELFF. CDR3 DNA sequence: TGTGCTAGTGGTTTAGGCGGCGGGAGGTTGGCGGGGGAGCTGTTTTTT.

The DNA of the CDR3 is TGTGCCAGCAGTGGGGGACAGGGGGGCTATGGCTACACCTTC. Encoded protein: CASSGGQGGYGYTF. The chain joins TRBV6-1 to TRBJ1-2; 11 nucleotides align to TRBD1. In germline, CDR1 is MNHNS, CDR2 SASEGT. The V and J ends lost 4 bases and 4 bases, in that order; junction bases with no gene match: 2. CDR3 length: 14 residues.

In its sample, this clone was seen a few times. The chain is built from TRBV9 and TRBJ1-4, with 9 bases aligning to TRBD1. The CDR3 spans 16 residues. Germline lookup yields CDR1 SGDLS and CDR2 YYNGEE. After removal of 3 bases from V and 3 bases from J, the junction contained 6 bases not matched to a gene. The CDR3, as DNA: TGTGCCAGCAGCGCCGGACAGGGGTTGGCTAATGAAAAACTGTTTTTT. Translated, it gives CASSAGQGLANEKLFF.

The chain joins TRBV7-2 to TRBJ2-5; 8 bases agree with TRBD1. Germline CDR1 is SGHTA and CDR2 is FQGNSA. V lost 5 bases, J lost 1 base, and 6 bases stayed unmatched. This CDR3 has 15 amino acids. The CDR3 sequence is CASSRLQGGQETQYF. In DNA, the CDR3 is TGTGCCAGCAGCAGGTTACAGGGGGGCCAAGAGACCCAGTACTTC.

The chain is built from TRBV5-1 and TRBJ2-2; D is unresolved. This CDR3 region has 14 residues. Trimming left V 3 bases short and J 8 bases short, with 14 bases between. Germline CDR1 SGHRS, CDR2 YFSETQ. The CDR3 DNA follows: TGCGCCAGCAGCTCGACTTCTAATCAGGGGGAGCTGTTTTTT. Translated, it gives CASSSTSNQGELFF. The full variable domain, completed using reference TRBV5-1 and TRBJ2-2, is KAGVTQTPRYLIKTRGQQVTLSCSPISGHRSVSWYQQTPGQGLQFLFEYFSETQRNKGNFPGRFSGRQFSNSRSEMNVSTLELGDSALYLCASSSTSNQGELFFGEGSRLTVL.

The CDR3 spells CASSPGNNAGRETQYF. Written as DNA, the CDR3 is TGCGCCAGCAGCCCTGGGAATAATGCAGGGCGAGAGACCCAGTACTTC. The chain recombines TRBV5-1 with TRBJ2-5; D is perhaps TRBD1 (5 bases). V shed 4 bases and J shed 4 bases, with 20 bases lying between them. Germline V lookup: CDR1 SGHRS, CDR2 YFSETQ. This CDR3 region has 16 residues.

The table lists this clone with a few counts. The V gene is TRBV5-1, the J gene TRBJ2-3; possible D gene TRBD2, 5 bases. V shed 0 bases and J shed 6 bases, with 14 bases lying between them. Looked up from germline, CDR1 is SGHRS and CDR2 is YFSETQ. The CDR3 is 15 residues long. The DNA for the CDR3 is TGCGCCAGCAGCTTGGGACAACCTCCGGGGGATACGCAGTATTTT. This encodes CASSLGQPPGDTQYF.

The CDR3 DNA follows: TGTGCCAGCAGCCAAACGGAGTCGCAGTATTTT. Amino acid sequence: CASSQTESQYF. V is TRBV11-2 and J is TRBJ2-3, with no clear D. CDR3 length: 11 amino acids. Germline V gives CDR1 SGHAT, CDR2 FQNNGV. V was trimmed by 5 bases and J by 10 bases, leaving 10 bases between them. The variable domain in full, completed from reference TRBV11-2 and TRBJ2-3, reads EAGVAQSPRYKIIEKRQSVAFWCNPISGHATLYWYQQILGQGPKLLIQFQNNGVVDDSQLPKDRFSAERLKGVDSTLKIQPAKLEDSAVYLCASSQTESQYFGPGTRLTVL.

This CDR3 is CASSVNPRLSGNTIYF. The DNA for the CDR3 is TGTGCCAGCAGCGTCAATCCCAGGCTCTCTGGAAACACCATATATTTT. J is TRBJ1-3 and V is TRBV9, with D hard to call. The CDR3 has 16 residues. V gave up 2 bases and J gave up 0 bases, with 12 bases separating them. Germline V gene data show CDR1 as SGDLS and CDR2 as YYNGEE.

V gene TRBV19 combines with J gene TRBJ1-5, with TRBD1 matching over 7 bases. With V trimmed by 8 bases and J by 8 bases, 6 bases remained unmatched. The CDR3 is made up of 12 amino acids. Germline CDR1 LNHDA, CDR2 SQIVND (reference sequence). CDR3 bases: TGTGCCAGTGGAGGCCAGGGGGAGCCCCAGCATTTT. This gives the protein CASGGQGEPQHF.

The V call is TRBV9, the J call TRBJ2-5, with 10 bases fitting TRBD1. The CDR3 length is 15 residues. V gave up 3 bases and J gave up 5 bases; unmatched junction bases: 7. The germline V gene has CDR1 SGDLS and CDR2 YYNGEE. CDR3 nucleotides: TGTGCCAGCAGCGCGACCGGGACAGGGGCCGAGACCCAGTACTTC. Its translation: CASSATGTGAETQYF.

This clone was observed many times. V and J are TRBV6-4 and TRBJ2-3; TRBD2 matches at 10 bases. V shed 6 bases and J 0 bases; nucleotides not matched to a gene: 3. Looked up from germline, CDR1 is MRHNA and CDR2 is SNTAGT. The CDR3 totals 15 residues. DNA of the CDR3: TGTGCCAGCAGCGCGACTAGCGGGAGCACAGATACGCAGTATTTT. Translated, it gives CASSATSGSTDTQYF.

This clone was found a few times. V is TRBV28 and J is TRBJ1-5, with D possibly being TRBD1 (5 bases). Germline CDR1 and CDR2: MDHEN and SYDVKM. There are 16 residues in the CDR3. The V gene lost 6 bases and the J gene lost 1 base, with 16 bases spanning the gap. CDR3 residues: CASRVLTGMSNQPQHF. CDR3 nucleotides: TGTGCCAGCAGGGTTCTCACAGGTATGAGCAATCAGCCCCAGCATTTT.

The genes are TRBV19 and TRBJ2-3; 12 bases are a match to TRBD2. V shed 7 bases, J shed 6 bases, and the junction held 8 bases outside the gene matches. The CDR3 covers 15 residues. CDR1 is LNHDA and CDR2 is SQIVND in the germline V gene (reference sequence). CDR3 loop: CASKRLAGGPDTQYF. CDR3 nucleotides: TGTGCCAGTAAGCGTCTAGCGGGAGGGCCGGATACGCAGTATTTT.

As to this clone: The same CDR3 can be traced to other DNA sequences in this sample. The chain combines TRBV4-1 with TRBJ2-7; 10 bases map to TRBD1. CDR3 length: 15 amino acids. Trimming cost V 1 base and J 2 bases; bases outside gene matches: 2. Germline values: CDR1 MGHRA, CDR2 YSYEKL. CDR3 DNA sequence: TGCGCCAGCAGCCAAGGGACAGGGGGGACCTACGAGCAGTACTTC. Translating it yields CASSQGTGGTYEQYF.

The V and J genes are TRBV2 and TRBJ1-2; TRBD1 is a possible D gene (5 bases). Germline lookup yields CDR1 SNHLY and CDR2 FYNNEI. V was shortened by 0 bases and J by 4 bases, with 15 bases between the two germline ends. The CDR3 runs to 16 residues. CDR3 protein: CASSEAGRGSGYGYTF. The CDR3 DNA reads TGTGCCAGCAGTGAAGCGGGAAGGGGAAGTGGCTATGGCTACACCTTC.

The rearrangement joins TRBV27 to TRBJ2-3; TRBD2 matches 11 bases. The CDR3 is made up of 16 amino acids. The V segment lost 4 bases and the J segment 5 bases; nucleotides outside the gene matches: 8. The germline V gene has CDR1 MNHEY and CDR2 SMNVEV (reference sequence). The CDR3 DNA is TGTGCCAGCAGTTCCCATAGCGGGGGGGCTCAAGATACGCAGTATTTT. Translation gives CASSSHSGGAQDTQYF.

In regard to this clone: Mismatch with germline at one junction end may stem from a read error. The chain couples TRBV5-1 to TRBJ2-7; D call uncertain. This CDR3 spans 15 amino acids. CDR1 SGHRS and CDR2 YFSETQ come from the germline V gene. The CDR3 DNA sequence: TGTGCCAGCAGCTTGGGATTCTACCAAGAATACGAGCAGTACTTC. Its protein product is CASSLGFYQEYEQYF.

CDR3 region: CASSQPQSSYNEQFF. The CDR3 coding sequence is TGCGCCAGCAGCCAACCACAGAGCTCCTACAATGAGCAGTTCTTC. The chain has TRBV5-1 and TRBJ2-1; D is unresolved. Germline V gene lookup returns CDR1 SGHRS and CDR2 YFSETQ. V was clipped by 4 bases and J by 0 bases, with 11 bases between them. This CDR3 is built from 15 residues.

The sample holds one count of this clone. The V and J genes are TRBV19 and TRBJ2-5; 14 positions agree with TRBD2. This CDR3 has 15 residues. CDR1 and CDR2 (germline): LNHDA, SQIVND (reference sequence). The V and J ends lost 6 bases and 4 bases, in that order; junction bases with no gene match: 4. The chain's CDR3 is CASSLGLAGGETQYF. As DNA, the CDR3 is TGTGCCAGTAGCCTAGGACTAGCGGGAGGAGAGACCCAGTACTTC.